The entry below describes one TCR beta chain. This clonotype was observed a few times. This clone's antigen is unknown. Base qualities were left out, and no much larger clone turns up one base away. The sample belongs to a study of CD8+CD57+ T cells in acquired aplastic anemia (dated by TCRdb to the late 2010s). A note on the overall study: On average, sorted CD4+ and CD8+ cells yielded 3 to 4 ug of extracted DNA, with a range of roughly 0.19 to 27.4 ug. A CD8+CD57+ expansion meant a frequency higher than the mean frequency seen in healthy subjects. The paper's findings and limits, for the study overall: Around 28 CD8+ CDR3 sequences were found to be shared between patients and controls, but these sequences appeared to be highly expressed in patients and within the immunodominant clones of the patients. Patients and healthy controls showed no significant difference in CD8+ Simpson's diversity (P=0.060).

Patients chosen for sequencing had shown expansion of CD8+CD57+ cells by flow cytometry. Severe acquired aplastic anemia was diagnosed in all patients according to International Study of Aplastic Anemia and Agranulocytosis and Camitta criteria. No patient had received any therapy when blood was sampled. The study deep-sequenced TCR repertoires of sorted CD4+ and CD8+ blood T cells from severe aplastic anemia patients and healthy subjects. In the USA, patient enrollment took place under clinicaltrials.gov protocols 00001620, 01623167, 00001397, 00071045, 00081523 and 00961064. Ficoll-Paque density gradient centrifugation was used to isolate peripheral blood mononuclear cells. Before DNA extraction, CD4+ and CD8+ T cells were sorted by FACS or by magnetic beads. Genomic DNA was used as template for profiling of TCR beta VDJ combinations and CDR3 sequences. An Illumina HiSeq 2000 was the platform used for TCR repertoire sequencing. The original pipeline was this. TRBV/TRBJ rearrangement plots, CDR3 size and DJ length profiles, and Simpson's diversity index were used to evaluate the repertoires. Whichever DNA sequence was most abundant in the deep sequencing data was defined as the immunodominant clone. CDR3 amino acid sequences were checked for sharing across subjects and were also compared against the VDJdb database and published repertoires. In-frame beta chains were kept once TCRdb had trimmed the public reads at Q25 with fastp and called clones with MiXCR. A single entry per CDR3 protein holds the most common genes and DNA from its merged rows. TCRdb's processing, not the authors', yielded these V and J calls. The sample contains 160,000 or so distinct CDR3 sequences, around 48% of them found a single time. Roughly 2.8% of the sample lies in the top ten.

CDR3 length: 16 amino acids, cysteine to phenylalanine. Only the CDR3 region is kept as DNA, spanning 48 bases read in frame from base 1. CDR1 and CDR2 are read off the germline V gene (reference sequence) as LGHDT and YNNKEL. Deletion took 1 base off V and 0 bases off J, with a span of 10 bases between the germline ends. This clonotype originated in a human donor with aplastic anemia. The chain is encoded by TRBV3-1 joined to TRBJ1-5; the D gene assignment is ambiguous. Sequencing was carried out using sorted CD4+, CD8+, or CD8+CD57+ T cells (not recorded which) from PBMCs. The CDR3 protein sequence reads: CASSQAPAPSNQPQHF. The nucleotide sequence is TGTGCCAGCAGCCAAGCCCCGGCCCCTAGCAATCAGCCCCAGCATTTT.